This T cell receptor (beta chain) was captured in a study of shared clonotypes between healthy human individuals. Regarding this clone: Its antigen is unidentified.

Naive CD8 cells comprised CD45RO-negative, CCR7-positively selected cells, excluding terminally differentiated effector memory CD45RA+ cells. Several immunoSEQ plates held equal portions of the genomic DNA taken from each subset. For sorted subsets, 150 to 200 ng DNA per replicate equaled about 27,000 T cell genomes. Source study methods: As immunoSEQ supplied junction-only sequences (without quality scores), filtering differed. Repertoires were generated with immunoSEQ multiplex PCR, while TCRdb's copy carries only in-frame clones and drops some. V, J and clone size are those of that table, while D and trimming were read from the DNA. The data show more than 550,000 clones, about 92% seen once. V dropped 2 bases and J dropped 4; count of bases not matched to a gene: 4. Germline CDR1 is SGDLS and CDR2 is YYNGEE. This CDR3 is 14 amino acids long. Study-level results: The study sampled only blood, and tissue repertoires likely differ.

The origin of this receptor is a man aged 25 to 45 in good health. The chain uses TRBV9 and TRBJ2-3; 7 positions agree with TRBD2. The sequenced sample consisted of naive CD8+ T cells sorted from blood. CDR3 DNA: TGTGCCAGCAGCGTGGGGGGGTCCCCAGATACGCAGTATTTT. Protein sequence: CASSVGGSPDTQYF.